This T cell receptor (beta chain) was profiled in a study of blood T cell repertoires in COVID-19. Study information: Sites in the United States, Italy and Spain provided acute and convalescent COVID-19 samples. PBMCs, B-cell-depleted T cells, or T cells were the source of the cDNA or gDNA that made up the material.

V shed 1 base and J shed 6 bases, with 10 bases lying between them. Per the germline V gene, CDR1 is SGHTA and CDR2 is FQGNSA. This CDR3 region has 14 residues. In the original analysis: Amplified reference gene primers provided the basis for estimating nucleated cell counts. TCRdb's copy holds only in-frame clones and misses some; the assay was immunoSEQ multiplex PCR. V, J and clone size reflect that table, while D and trimming were determined from the DNA. The sample records about 250,000 clones, around 80% being singletons. This sequence originates from a human donor in a cohort sampled during active COVID-19. What was sequenced was peripheral blood. The genes are TRBV7-2 and TRBJ2-1; D is perhaps TRBD2 (5 bases). CDR3 bases: TGTGCCAGCAGCTTAGTCCCAGCGGTCAATGAGCAGTTCTTC. It codes for CASSLVPAVNEQFF.